This T cell receptor (beta chain) was identified in a study of liver allograft versus peripheral blood T cells. About the research overall: Recipients' peripheral blood T cell receptor repertoires were compared with those in transplanted livers.

MiXCR was run by TCRdb on the reads, yielding one entry per CDR3 protein. The repertoire consists of about 8,300 distinct CDR3 sequences, with 19% occurring once and the leading ten covering roughly 26%. This clonotype was counted a few times. The J segment lost 1 base and the V segment lost 7 bases, leaving 16 bases of the junction unmatched. CDR3 length: 18 residues. CDR1 is SGDLS, CDR2 YYNGEE, per germline. The chain has TRBV9 and TRBJ1-2; TRBD1 matches at 10 bases. The sequence was obtained from a human patient who had a liver transplant. Some of the T cells might come from the graft donor. CDR3 DNA: TGTGCCAGCGGACCCCCCGGGACAGGGGAGGTGGGTAACTATGGCTACACCTTC. Its translation is CASGPPGTGEVGNYGYTF. The variable domain in full, completed from reference TRBV9 and TRBJ1-2, reads DSGVTQTPKHLITATGQRVTLRCSPRSGDLSVYWYQQSLDQGLQFLIQYYNGEERAKGNILERFSAQQFPDLHSELNLSSLELGDSALYFCASGPPGTGEVGNYGYTFGSGTRLTVV.